The 20 T cell receptor beta chains presented below share a single source sample, sequenced in a study of blood T cell repertoires in COVID-19. TCRdb keeps only in-frame clones here, not all; method: immunoSEQ multiplex PCR. In the table there are under 150,000 clones, approximately 83% of which are singletons. The sequencing sample was made of peripheral blood. Every receptor here comes from an older woman with COVID-19, enrolled during active disease.

V and J are TRBV4-1 and TRBJ2-1, with 11 bases aligning to TRBD2. The V gene's germline CDR1 is MGHRA and CDR2 YSYEKL. This CDR3 is built from 15 residues. J lost 6 bases, V lost 1 base, and 2 bases had no gene match. CDR3: CASSQGLAGFNEQFF. Here the CDR3 DNA reads TGCGCCAGCAGCCAAGGACTAGCGGGGTTCAATGAGCAGTTCTTC.

This clone was counted once. The rearrangement joins TRBV7-6 to TRBJ1-6, with 8 nucleotides matching TRBD1. The CDR3 spans 15 residues. CDR1 is SGHVS, CDR2 FNYEAQ, per germline. The junction had 11 bases not matched to a gene; V was cut back by 2 bases and J by 14 bases. The CDR3: CASSLRDRYGKSLHF. DNA for the CDR3: TGTGCCAGCAGCTTACGGGACAGGTACGGTAAATCCCTCCACTTT.

The chain uses TRBV7-9 and TRBJ2-7, with D possibly TRBD1 on 6 matching bases. The CDR3 length is 14 residues. Per the germline V gene, CDR1 is SEHNR and CDR2 is FQNEAQ (reference sequence). Between the trimmed V and J ends, which lost 7 bases and 7 bases, there was a span of 20 bases. CDR3 bases: TGTGCCAGCAACACCGGGACACGGGCTAGGGAGCAGTACTTC. Residues: CASNTGTRAREQYF.

V is TRBV5-6 and J is TRBJ2-7; a weak D match, TRBD1 (6 bases). This CDR3 region has 13 residues. Trimming left V 4 bases short and J 1 base short, with 9 bases between. The germline V gene has CDR1 SGHDT and CDR2 YYEEEE. CDR3 in amino acids: CASSEDSSYEQYF. The CDR3 DNA is TGTGCCAGCAGCGAGGACAGTTCCTACGAGCAGTACTTC.

CDR3 residues: CASGSTGTREETQYF. The CDR3 DNA reads TGCGCCAGCGGGTCCACGGGGACTAGGGAGGAGACCCAGTACTTC. The chain links TRBV5-1 to TRBJ2-5; 8 positions agree with TRBD2. This CDR3 spans 15 amino acids. Trimming removed 7 bases from V and 5 bases from J; junction bases left unmatched: 13. Germline CDR1 and CDR2: SGHRS and YFSETQ.

This clone appeared a few times. The V gene is TRBV2, the J gene TRBJ2-6; D possibly corresponds to TRBD1 (5 bases). V was clipped by 4 bases and J by 0 bases, with 7 bases between them. Germline CDR1 and CDR2: SNHLY and FYNNEI. The CDR3 totals 15 residues. The chain's CDR3 is CASSGQGSGANVLTF. CDR3 DNA: TGTGCCAGCAGTGGGCAGGGCTCTGGGGCCAACGTCCTGACTTTC.

The chain employs TRBV7-8 and TRBJ1-6; 8 nucleotides agree with TRBD1. Trimming removed 5 bases from V and 11 bases from J; junction bases left unmatched: 17. CDR1 and CDR2 (germline): SGHVS, FQNEAQ. This CDR3 comprises 17 residues. CDR3 in amino acids: CASSKAAQGASRTPLHF. CDR3 DNA sequence: TGTGCCAGCAGCAAAGCAGCCCAGGGGGCGAGTAGGACACCCCTCCACTTT.

CDR3 residues: CASSFRQTGELFF. CDR3 DNA sequence: TGTGCCAGCAGTTTTAGACAGACCGGGGAGCTGTTTTTT. The chain couples TRBV27 to TRBJ2-2, with a weak D call TRBD1 (5 bases). Germline lookup yields CDR1 MNHEY and CDR2 SMNVEV (reference sequence). The CDR3 sequence is 13 residues long. Trimming cost V 3 bases and J 5 bases, with 7 bases left between them.

This clone has a single count. The CDR3 loop is CASSQGGGVDQPQHF. In DNA form, the CDR3 reads TGTGCCAGCAGCCAAGGCGGAGGAGTTGATCAGCCCCAGCATTTT. The J gene is TRBJ1-5, the V gene TRBV7-9; no reliable D call. Trimming removed 5 bases from V and 5 bases from J, with 16 bases in between. Germline assignment: CDR1 SEHNR and CDR2 FQNEAQ (reference sequence). The CDR3 length is 15 residues.

The rearrangement links TRBV7-6 to TRBJ2-5; a possible D gene is TRBD1 (5 bases). Trimming took 2 bases from V and 4 from J, leaving 14 bases between them. Germline lookup yields CDR1 SGHVS and CDR2 FNYEAQ. The CDR3 is made up of 15 amino acids. In DNA form, the CDR3 reads TGTGCCAGCAGCTTAAACGGCAGGGAAGGAGAGACCCAGTACTTC. Translated, it gives CASSLNGREGETQYF.

The V gene is TRBV6-6, the J gene TRBJ2-7; 9 bases are shared with TRBD1. The CDR3 spans 16 residues. V lost 2 bases to trimming and J lost 1 base; unmatched junction nucleotides: 6. CDR1 and CDR2 (germline): MNHNY, SVGAGI (reference sequence). CDR3 sequence reads: CASSYSGTGFSYEQYF. CDR3 DNA sequence: TGTGCCAGCAGTTACAGCGGGACAGGGTTTTCCTACGAGCAGTACTTC.

The chain recombines TRBV6-5 with TRBJ2-2; weak D call: TRBD2 (6 bases). V was pared by 2 bases and J by 6 bases, with 13 bases between. CDR3 size: 15 residues. CDR1 MNHEY and CDR2 SVGAGI come from the germline V gene. The CDR3 loop reads CASSYAGYRAGELFF. In DNA, the CDR3 is TGTGCCAGCAGTTACGCGGGGTATAGGGCCGGGGAGCTGTTTTTT.

J is TRBJ2-2 and V is TRBV7-7; TRBD1 matches at 8 bases. The ends lost 4 bases at V and 6 bases at J; junction bases unmatched: 4. CDR3 length: 14 amino acids. Germline values: CDR1 SSHAT, CDR2 FNYEAQ (reference sequence). CDR3 in DNA: TGTGCCAGCAGCTCAAAACAGGGGGCCGGGGAGCTGTTTTTT. Protein: CASSSKQGAGELFF.

The chain recombines TRBV6-2 or TRBV6-3 with TRBJ2-5; TRBD2 matches at 10 bases. This CDR3 comprises 16 residues. Losses at the gene ends were 3 bases for V and 3 bases for J; bases not matched to a gene: 7. Germline values: CDR1 MNHEY, CDR2 SVGEGT. CDR3 in amino acids: CASSYMGLAGEETQYF. The CDR3, as DNA: TGTGCCAGCAGTTATATGGGGCTAGCGGGGGAAGAGACCCAGTACTTC.

The rearrangement links TRBV9 to TRBJ2-7; D remains unclear. V shed 0 bases and J shed 2 bases, with 15 bases lying between them. The length of the CDR3 is 16 residues. Germline V gene sequence: CDR1 SGDLS, CDR2 YYNGEE. CDR3 residues: CASSVDHSMMTYEQYF. CDR3 nucleotide sequence: TGTGCCAGCAGCGTAGACCACAGCATGATGACCTACGAGCAGTACTTC.

This clone was recorded once. V and J are TRBV5-1 and TRBJ1-2, with D tentatively TRBD1 (5 bases). V gave up 6 bases and J gave up 0 bases, with 12 bases separating them. This CDR3 is 14 amino acids long. Per the germline V gene, CDR1 is SGHRS and CDR2 is YFSETQ. This CDR3 is CASNRQPANYGYTF. The CDR3 nucleotides are TGCGCCAGCAACCGACAGCCGGCTAACTATGGCTACACCTTC.

The V and J genes are TRBV15 and TRBJ1-1; TRBD1 matches 7 bases. Germline V gene data show CDR1 as LNHNV and CDR2 as YYDKDF (reference sequence). The CDR3 is 17 amino acids. Germline trimming cut 1 base from V and 0 bases from J; bases unmatched to any gene: 8. The CDR3, as DNA: TGTGCCACCAGCAGAGGGATCACAGGGGCACTGAACACTGAAGCTTTCTTT. Its protein product is CATSRGITGALNTEAFF.

The chain uses TRBV9 and TRBJ2-1, with 8 bases that match TRBD2. The CDR3 totals 17 residues. Trimming removed 0 bases from V and 8 bases from J; junction bases left unmatched: 13. The germline V gene has CDR1 SGDLS and CDR2 YYNGEE. The CDR3 coding sequence is TGTGCCAGCAGCGTAGTTGGGCGGGGGGCCATTTTAGATGAGCAGTTCTTC. It codes for CASSVVGRGAILDEQFF.

The chain uses TRBV25-1 and TRBJ1-1; tentatively, D is TRBD1 (6 bases). The length of the CDR3 is 17 residues. The V end lost 5 bases, the J end lost 4 bases, and 23 bases lay between the germline ends. Germline CDR1 reads MGHDK; CDR2 reads SYGVNS. CDR3 sequence reads: CASSKAGRAGDGTEAFF. The DNA for the CDR3 is TGTGCCAGCAGTAAGGCAGGGCGCGCAGGGGATGGCACTGAAGCTTTCTTT.

The chain is built from TRBV2 and TRBJ1-4; 7 bases agree with TRBD1. V gave up 0 bases and J gave up 6 bases; unmatched junction bases: 4. The CDR3 loop spans 15 amino acids. Germline lookup yields CDR1 SNHLY and CDR2 FYNNEI. The chain's CDR3 is CASSEAVRGDEKLFF. CDR3 coding DNA: TGTGCCAGCAGTGAAGCGGTCAGGGGGGATGAAAAACTGTTTTTT.